Here is one T cell receptor beta chain with its context. Recent acute infections and vaccinations were absent in the healthy HIV-negative adult donors. The source of the sample is a study of shared clonotypes between healthy human individuals. V was cut by 6 bases and J by 1 base, with 31 bases left in between. From germline, CDR1 is MNHEY and CDR2 SMNVEV (reference sequence). The CDR3 is 21 residues long. The assay used deep level. Clones were sequenced by immunoSEQ multiplex PCR, and TCRdb holds only the in-frame ones, with some missing. The sample consists of around 2.1 million clones, about 94% of them appearing once.

Sequenced sample: naive CD4+ T cells sorted from blood. Subset of the sample: CD45RA+ positively selected. The receptor was isolated from a man aged 18 to 30 in good health. This chain links TRBV27 with TRBJ1-5, with no clear D. CDR3 sequence: CASRSTPGSKTGPASNQPQHF. CDR3 DNA sequence: TGTGCCAGCAGATCAACCCCCGGGAGCAAAACCGGCCCTGCAAGCAATCAGCCCCAGCATTTT.